These 20 T cell receptor beta chains were all obtained from the same sample, sequenced in a study of spatial heterogeneity in lung cancer. General study findings and limits: The study found that expanded intratumoral alpha and beta TCR counts tracked tumor mutation counts.

TCRdb ran MiXCR on the 5' RACE reads and lists one entry per CDR3 protein. This table holds several thousand distinct CDR3 sequences, over 5% found once. The time point denotes: sample taken at primary tumor resection. No antigen is known for these receptors. Sequenced here: lung tumor tissue, sampled at surgery. These TCRs come from a male donor with early-stage non-small cell lung cancer.

This clonotype is medium-sized (0.01 to 0.1%) by share. The rearrangement links TRBV10-2 to TRBJ2-2; D uncertain. The CDR3 spans 12 residues. Germline CDR1 is WSHSY and CDR2 is SAAADI. V lost 10 bases to trimming and J lost 1 base, with 7 bases between them. The CDR3 is CATNLNTGELFF. The CDR3 coding sequence is TGCGCCACCAACTTGAACACCGGGGAGCTGTTTTTT.

The sample holds a few counts of this clonotype. The chain joins TRBV5-1 to TRBJ1-6, with D perhaps TRBD1 (6 bases). The ends were cut back, 4 bases at V and 3 bases at J, with 14 bases in the middle. The CDR3 extends over 16 amino acids. The V gene's germline CDR1 is SGHRS and CDR2 YFSETQ. Here the CDR3 reads CASSGNTGIYNSPLHF. As DNA, the CDR3 is TGCGCCAGCAGCGGGAACACAGGGATCTATAATTCACCCCTCCACTTT.

This clonotype is medium-sized in the sample. The chain employs TRBV20-1 and TRBJ2-7; D gene uncertain. The CDR3 extends over 11 amino acids. Per the germline V gene, CDR1 is DFQATT and CDR2 is SNEGSKA (reference sequence). V lost 1 base and J 2 bases, leaving 3 bases between the germline ends. The DNA of the CDR3 is TGCAGTGCTAGAGGCGCCTACGAGCAGTACTTC. It translates to CSARGAYEQYF.

At least ten counts were recorded for this clonotype. The chain employs TRBV18 and TRBJ2-3; D gene ambiguous. Germline CDR1 reads KGHSH; CDR2 reads LQKENI. The CDR3 consists of 11 residues. The ends were cut back, 5 bases at V and 2 bases at J, with 2 bases in the middle. CDR3 DNA: TGTGCCAGCTCAGCCACAGATACGCAGTATTTT. Residues: CASSATDTQYF.

The chain combines TRBV29-1 with TRBJ2-5; the D gene could be TRBD1 or TRBD2 (6 bases each). Trimming cost V 6 bases and J 1 base, with 12 bases left between them. Germline values: CDR1 SQVTM, CDR2 ANQGSEA. This CDR3 contains 13 residues. CDR3 in amino acids: CSVIWGAQETQYF. The CDR3 bases are TGCAGCGTCATATGGGGGGCCCAAGAGACCCAGTACTTC. The variable domain in full, with the rest retrieved from reference TRBV29-1 and TRBJ2-5, is SAVISQKPSRDICQRGTSLTIQCQVDSQVTMMFWYRQQPGQSLTLIATANQGSEATYESGFVIDKFPISRPNLTFSTLTVSNMSPEDSSIYLCSVIWGAQETQYFGPGTRLLVL.

There are a few counts of this clonotype. V gene TRBV24-1 combines with J gene TRBJ2-5, with D perhaps being TRBD1 or TRBD2 (5 bases each). The germline gives CDR1 KGHDR, CDR2 SFDVKD. The V end was cut by 9 bases, the J end by 1 base, with 11 bases between. The length of the CDR3 is 13 residues. CDR3 protein: CATGWGSQETQYF. The CDR3 bases are TGTGCCACCGGTTGGGGGAGCCAAGAGACCCAGTACTTC.

Ten or more counts support this clonotype. The chain joins TRBV6-2 or TRBV6-3 to TRBJ2-1; the D gene is possibly TRBD2 (5 bases). The germline CDR1 and CDR2 sequences are MNHEY and SVGEGT. V lost 10 bases, J lost 9 bases, and 22 bases lay in between. The CDR3 has 14 residues. CDR3 sequence reads: CAISIGGPSGEQFF. The CDR3 DNA follows: TGTGCCATCTCAATTGGCGGACCGAGCGGTGAGCAGTTCTTC.

About this clonotype itself: This may stem from a read error, because a much larger clone lies one nucleotide away. The rearrangement uses TRBV24-1 and TRBJ1-2, with D possibly matching TRBD1 (5 bases). CDR3 size: 13 residues. Germline CDR1 KGHDR, CDR2 SFDVKD. This CDR3 is CTTSDLRGDGYTF. CDR3 DNA: TGTACCACCAGTGATTTGCGGGGGGATGGCTACACCTTC.

Only a few counts were recorded for this clonotype. The CDR3 nucleotides are TGTGCCAGCAGCTTGCAAGGGATCAGGGCCTACGAGCAGTACTTC. This sequence encodes CASSLQGIRAYEQYF. The rearrangement links TRBV5-4 to TRBJ2-7; D is perhaps TRBD1 (5 bases). The V and J ends lost 1 base and 2 bases respectively, with 13 bases between them. This CDR3 spans 15 amino acids. Germline values: CDR1 SGHNT, CDR2 YYREEE (reference sequence).

Worth noting for this clonotype: One base away lies a much larger clone, so this may be a sequencing read error. A read error is likely, as this CDR3 ends without the conserved phenylalanine or tryptophan. J is TRBJ1-1 and V is TRBV19, with 8 bases that match TRBD1. From germline, CDR1 is LNHDA and CDR2 SQIVND (reference sequence). V shed 6 bases, J shed 1 base, and the junction held 16 bases outside the gene matches. The CDR3 has 18 amino acids. CDR3: CASSFLGTGRGGNTEAFL. The CDR3 nucleotides read TGTGCCAGTAGCTTCCTAGGGACAGGACGGGGGGGGAACACTGAAGCTTTCTTA.

The sample holds many counts of this clonotype. The chain has TRBV19 and TRBJ1-3, with D unresolved. Trimming removed 7 bases at V and 0 bases at J, with 7 bases between. There are 13 residues in the CDR3. Germline V gene sequence: CDR1 LNHDA, CDR2 SQIVND (reference sequence). In DNA, the CDR3 is TGTGCCAGTACAGTGAGCTCTGGAAACACCATATATTTT. Protein product: CASTVSSGNTIYF.

This sequence joins TRBV12-3 or TRBV12-4 and TRBJ1-1; D perhaps matches TRBD1 (6 bases). The ends were cut back, 5 bases at V and 0 bases at J, with 16 bases in the middle. CDR3 length equals 16 residues. The CDR3 region is CASSPSLGQLNTEAFF. In DNA, the CDR3 is TGTGCCAGCAGTCCTTCTCTAGGACAGCTGAACACTGAAGCTTTCTTT.

This clonotype was detected ten times or more. The rearrangement uses TRBV6-5 and TRBJ2-6, with D perhaps matching TRBD1 or TRBD2 (6 bases each). V gave up 6 bases and J gave up 0 bases, with 15 bases separating them. The CDR3 is 17 amino acids. From germline, CDR1 is MNHEY and CDR2 SVGAGI. The CDR3 coding sequence is TGTGCCAGCAGAGGGGGGTCTGGGGCCTCTGGGGCCAACGTCCTGACTTTC. Encoded protein: CASRGGSGASGANVLTF.

In its sample, this clonotype is medium-sized. This sequence joins TRBV7-9 and TRBJ1-1; perhaps TRBD1 as D (5 bases). Trimming cost V 10 bases and J 11 bases, with 14 bases left between them. The CDR3 consists of 10 residues. The germline gives CDR1 SEHNR, CDR2 FQNEAQ (reference sequence). CDR3 amino acids: CATDIGDAFF. In DNA, the CDR3 is TGTGCCACGGATATCGGGGACGCTTTCTTT.

This clonotype is deemed medium-sized (0.01 to 0.1%). V gene TRBV3-1 combines with J gene TRBJ1-2, with a weak D call TRBD1 (5 bases). V was shortened by 2 bases and J by 4 bases, with 14 bases between the two germline ends. CDR1 and CDR2 from the germline V gene are LGHDT and YNNKEL (reference sequence). The CDR3 runs 15 residues. This CDR3 reads CASSQTLQDTYGYTF. The CDR3 DNA is TGTGCCAGCAGCCAAACCTTACAGGATACCTATGGCTACACCTTC. The full variable domain, rest sourced from reference TRBV3-1 and TRBJ1-2, is DTAVSQTPKYLVTQMGNDKSIKCEQNLGHDTMYWYKQDSKKFLKIMFSYNNKELIINETVPNRFSPKSPDKAHLNLHINSLELGDSAVYFCASSQTLQDTYGYTFGSGTRLTVV.

This clonotype is medium-sized by share. The J gene is TRBJ1-6, the V gene TRBV11-2; D unclear. The germline V gene has CDR1 SGHAT and CDR2 FQNNGV. The CDR3 spans 15 residues. Between the trimmed V and J ends, which lost 0 bases and 7 bases, there was a span of 10 bases. CDR3 DNA: TGTGCCAGCAGCTTAGATCCCCAGCTAAATTCACCCCTCCACTTT. Amino acid sequence: CASSLDPQLNSPLHF.

By frequency in the sample, this clonotype is medium-sized. The chain has TRBV4-2 and TRBJ2-3; 10 bases line up with TRBD2. V dropped 0 bases and J dropped 1; count of bases not matched to a gene: 1. There are 16 residues in the CDR3. Per the germline V gene, CDR1 is LGHNA and CDR2 is YNFKEQ. The CDR3 sequence: CASSQDLAGGTDTQYF. The CDR3 DNA reads TGTGCCAGCAGCCAAGATCTAGCGGGGGGCACAGATACGCAGTATTTT.

This clonotype was seen a handful of times. Germline and junction disagree at one end, which may indicate a read error. V gene TRBV7-2 combines with J gene TRBJ2-6; tentative D call: TRBD1 (5 bases). The CDR3 is made up of 17 amino acids. Germline CDR1 and CDR2: SGHTA and FQGNSA. The DNA for the CDR3 is TGTGCCAGCAGCTTAGTCGCTACACACTCTGGGGCCAACGTCCTGAATTTC. It specifies CASSLVATHSGANVLNF.

This clonotype was picked up many times. The chain links TRBV10-3 to TRBJ1-6, with 7 bases fitting TRBD1. The CDR3 contains 14 residues. V lost 10 bases to trimming and J lost 9 bases; unmatched junction nucleotides: 12. Germline CDR1 ENHRY, CDR2 SYGVKD. DNA of the CDR3: TGTGCCACAAGGGTACAGGGGATGGGTTCACCCCTCCACTTT. Translated, it gives CATRVQGMGSPLHF.

The chain is built from TRBV5-8 and TRBJ2-7; D ambiguous. The germline V and J ends were trimmed by 3 bases and 3 bases, with 4 bases remaining between them. Germline CDR1 reads SGHTS; CDR2 reads YDEGEE. The CDR3 length is 11 residues. CDR3 sequence reads: CASSSLYEQYF. CDR3 nucleotide sequence: TGTGCCAGCAGCTCCCTCTACGAGCAGTACTTC.